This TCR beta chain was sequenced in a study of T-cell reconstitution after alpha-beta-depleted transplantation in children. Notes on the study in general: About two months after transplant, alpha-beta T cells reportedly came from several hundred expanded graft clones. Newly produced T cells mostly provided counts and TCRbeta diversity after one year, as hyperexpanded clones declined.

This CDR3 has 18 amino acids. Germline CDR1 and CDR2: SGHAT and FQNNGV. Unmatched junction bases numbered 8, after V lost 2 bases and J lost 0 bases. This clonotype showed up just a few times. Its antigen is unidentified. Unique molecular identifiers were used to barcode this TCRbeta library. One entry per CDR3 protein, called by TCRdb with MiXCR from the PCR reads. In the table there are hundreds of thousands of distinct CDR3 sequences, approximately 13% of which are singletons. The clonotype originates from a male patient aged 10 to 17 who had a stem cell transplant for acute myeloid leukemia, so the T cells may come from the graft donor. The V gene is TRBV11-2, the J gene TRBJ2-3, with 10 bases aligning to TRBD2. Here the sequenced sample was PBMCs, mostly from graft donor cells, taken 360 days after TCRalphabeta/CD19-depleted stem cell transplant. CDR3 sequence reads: CASSLIGGLASSTDTQYF. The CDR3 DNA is TGTGCCAGCAGCTTAATAGGGGGACTAGCGTCTAGCACAGATACGCAGTATTTT.